The entry below gives a single T cell receptor (beta chain) sequence along with its context. Its antigen remains unidentified. The data derive from a study of response to subunit inactivated influenza vaccine. General study results and limits: Authors suggested each seasonal flu vaccination may recruit only limited numbers of new T cells.

TCRdb re-called the RT-PCR reads with MiXCR, one entry per CDR3 protein. The top ten hold approximately 10% of the sample, which has more than 700,000 distinct CDR3 sequences, about 20% seen once. This CDR3 region has 15 residues. From germline, CDR1 is MDHEN and CDR2 SYDVKM. The V gene lost 5 bases and the J gene lost 9 bases, with 17 bases spanning the gap. The sample consisted of PBMCs from blood, taken about 5 days after vaccination. The chain joins TRBV28 to TRBJ1-6; D unclear. This sequence originates from a man in his fifties who received an inactivated influenza vaccine. CDR3 region: CASSGPGSQGSPLHF. CDR3 DNA sequence: TGTGCCAGCAGTGGCCCCGGGAGTCAAGGTTCACCCCTCCACTTT.